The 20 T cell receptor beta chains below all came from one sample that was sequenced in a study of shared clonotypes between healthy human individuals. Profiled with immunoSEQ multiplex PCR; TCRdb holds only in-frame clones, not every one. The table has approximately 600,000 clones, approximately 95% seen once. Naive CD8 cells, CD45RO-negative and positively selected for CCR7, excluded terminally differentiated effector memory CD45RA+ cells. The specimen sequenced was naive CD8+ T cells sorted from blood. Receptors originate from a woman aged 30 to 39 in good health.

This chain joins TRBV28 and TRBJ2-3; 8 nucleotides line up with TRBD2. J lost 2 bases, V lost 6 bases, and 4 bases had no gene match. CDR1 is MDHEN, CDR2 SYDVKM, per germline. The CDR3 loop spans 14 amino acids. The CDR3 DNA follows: TGTGCCAGCAGCCCGGGGGGGGACACAGATACGCAGTATTTT. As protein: CASSPGGDTDTQYF.

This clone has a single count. The CDR3 reads CASSLGAGGNTEAFF. The CDR3 DNA reads as TGTGCCAGCAGCTTAGGAGCAGGGGGAAACACTGAAGCTTTCTTT. The chain has TRBV11-2 and TRBJ1-1; 7 bases are shared with TRBD1. The CDR3 extends over 15 amino acids. V was clipped by 1 base and J by 2 bases; unmatched bases: 4. Looked up from germline, CDR1 is SGHAT and CDR2 is FQNNGV.

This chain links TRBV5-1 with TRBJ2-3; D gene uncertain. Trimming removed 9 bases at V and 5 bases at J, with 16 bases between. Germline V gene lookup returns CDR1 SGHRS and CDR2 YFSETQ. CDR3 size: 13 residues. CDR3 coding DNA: TGCGCCACTAAGGCTTCCCTCAGAGATACGCAGTATTTT. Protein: CATKASLRDTQYF.

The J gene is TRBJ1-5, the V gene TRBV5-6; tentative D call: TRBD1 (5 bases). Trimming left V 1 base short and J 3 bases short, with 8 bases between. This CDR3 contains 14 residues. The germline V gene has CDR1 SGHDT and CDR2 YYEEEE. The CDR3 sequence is CASSLTGHNQPQHF. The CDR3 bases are TGTGCCAGCAGCTTGACAGGTCACAATCAGCCCCAGCATTTT.

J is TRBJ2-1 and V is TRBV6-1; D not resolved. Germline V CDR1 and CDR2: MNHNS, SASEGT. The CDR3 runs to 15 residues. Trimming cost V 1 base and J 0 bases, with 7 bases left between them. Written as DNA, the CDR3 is TGTGCCAGCAGTGAAGATTCGAGCTCCTACAATGAGCAGTTCTTC. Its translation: CASSEDSSSYNEQFF.

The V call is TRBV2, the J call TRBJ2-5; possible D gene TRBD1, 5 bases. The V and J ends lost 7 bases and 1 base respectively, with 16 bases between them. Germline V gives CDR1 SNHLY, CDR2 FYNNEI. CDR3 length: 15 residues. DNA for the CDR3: TGTGCCAGCAACCTCCCGACAGATTTCCAAGAGACCCAGTACTTC. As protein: CASNLPTDFQETQYF. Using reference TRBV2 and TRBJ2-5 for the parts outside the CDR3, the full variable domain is EPEVTQTPSHQVTQMGQEVILRCVPISNHLYFYWYRQILGQKVEFLVSFYNNEISEKSEIFDDQFSVERPDGSNFTLKIRSTKLEDSAMYFCASNLPTDFQETQYFGPGTRLLVL.

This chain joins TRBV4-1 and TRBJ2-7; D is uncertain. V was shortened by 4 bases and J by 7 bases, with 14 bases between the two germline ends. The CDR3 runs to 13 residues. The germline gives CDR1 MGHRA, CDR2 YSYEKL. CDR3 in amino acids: CASSPTGLSEQYF. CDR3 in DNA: TGCGCCAGCAGCCCGACCGGCCTATCTGAGCAGTACTTC.

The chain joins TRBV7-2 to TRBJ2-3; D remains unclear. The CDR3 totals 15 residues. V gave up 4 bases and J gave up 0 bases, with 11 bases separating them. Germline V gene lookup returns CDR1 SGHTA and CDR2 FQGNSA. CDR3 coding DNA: TGTGCCAGCAGCTATTCAACCGGGAGCACAGATACGCAGTATTTT. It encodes CASSYSTGSTDTQYF.

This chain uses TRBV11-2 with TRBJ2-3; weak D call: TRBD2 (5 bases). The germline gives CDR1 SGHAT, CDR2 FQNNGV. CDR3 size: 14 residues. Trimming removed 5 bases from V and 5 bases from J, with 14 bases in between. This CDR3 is CASSLDSAVDTQYF. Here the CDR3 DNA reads TGTGCCAGCAGCCTGGACTCGGCGGTAGATACGCAGTATTTT.

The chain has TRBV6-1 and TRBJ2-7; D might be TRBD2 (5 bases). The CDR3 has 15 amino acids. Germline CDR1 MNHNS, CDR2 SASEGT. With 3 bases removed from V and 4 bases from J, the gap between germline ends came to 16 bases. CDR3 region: CASSEYLAEAYEQYF. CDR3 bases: TGTGCCAGCAGTGAGTATCTAGCAGAAGCGTACGAGCAGTACTTC.

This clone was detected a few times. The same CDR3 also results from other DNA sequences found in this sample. CDR3 loop: CASSSSYEQYF. The DNA for the CDR3 is TGTGCCAGCAGTTCGTCCTACGAGCAGTACTTC. The chain has TRBV28 and TRBJ2-7; D ambiguous. Germline lookup yields CDR1 MDHEN and CDR2 SYDVKM. The length of the CDR3 is 11 residues. Trimming removed 4 bases from V and 1 base from J, with 2 bases in between. Full variable domain (remainder filled in from reference TRBV28 and TRBJ2-7): DVKVTQSSRYLVKRTGEKVFLECVQDMDHENMFWYRQDPGLGLRLIYFSYDVKMKEKGDIPEGYSVSREKKERFSLILESASTNQTSMYLCASSSSYEQYFGPGTRLTVT.

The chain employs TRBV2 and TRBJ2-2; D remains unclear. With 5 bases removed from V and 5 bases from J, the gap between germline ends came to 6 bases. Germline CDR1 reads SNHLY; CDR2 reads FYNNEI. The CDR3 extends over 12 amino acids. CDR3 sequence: CASSHYTGELFF. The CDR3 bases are TGTGCCAGCAGTCACTATACCGGGGAGCTGTTTTTT.

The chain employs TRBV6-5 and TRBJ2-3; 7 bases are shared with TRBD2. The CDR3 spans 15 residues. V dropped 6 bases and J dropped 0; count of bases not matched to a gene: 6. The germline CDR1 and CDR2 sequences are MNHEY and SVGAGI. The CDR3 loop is CASSPSGESTDTQYF. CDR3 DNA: TGTGCCAGCAGCCCCAGCGGGGAGAGCACAGATACGCAGTATTTT.

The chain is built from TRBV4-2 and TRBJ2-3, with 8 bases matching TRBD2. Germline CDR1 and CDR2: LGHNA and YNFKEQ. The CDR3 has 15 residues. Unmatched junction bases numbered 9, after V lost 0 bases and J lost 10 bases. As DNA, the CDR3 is TGTGCCAGCAGCCAAGAGGGACACTTGGGACTAGCGCAGTATTTT. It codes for CASSQEGHLGLAQYF.

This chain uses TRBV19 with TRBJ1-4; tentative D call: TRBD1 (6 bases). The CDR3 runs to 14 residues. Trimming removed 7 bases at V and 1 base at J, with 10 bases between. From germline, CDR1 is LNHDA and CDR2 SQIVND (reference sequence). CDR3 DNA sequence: TGTGCCAGTAATTCAGGGGAAACTAATGAAAAACTGTTTTTT. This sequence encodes CASNSGETNEKLFF. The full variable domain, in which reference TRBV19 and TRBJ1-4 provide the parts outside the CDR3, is DGGITQSPKYLFRKEGQNVTLSCEQNLNHDAMYWYRQDPGQGLRLIYYSQIVNDFQKGDIAEGYSVSREKKESFPLTVTSAQKNPTAFYLCASNSGETNEKLFFGSGTQLSVL.

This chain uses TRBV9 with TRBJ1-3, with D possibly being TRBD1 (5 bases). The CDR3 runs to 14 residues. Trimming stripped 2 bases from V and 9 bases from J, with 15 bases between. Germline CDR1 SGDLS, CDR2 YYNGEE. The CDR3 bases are TGTGCCAGCAGCGTTGACAGTCCCGGCGGCACCATATATTTT. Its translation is CASSVDSPGGTIYF. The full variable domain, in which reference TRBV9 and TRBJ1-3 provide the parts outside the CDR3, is DSGVTQTPKHLITATGQRVTLRCSPRSGDLSVYWYQQSLDQGLQFLIQYYNGEERAKGNILERFSAQQFPDLHSELNLSSLELGDSALYFCASSVDSPGGTIYFGEGSWLTVV.

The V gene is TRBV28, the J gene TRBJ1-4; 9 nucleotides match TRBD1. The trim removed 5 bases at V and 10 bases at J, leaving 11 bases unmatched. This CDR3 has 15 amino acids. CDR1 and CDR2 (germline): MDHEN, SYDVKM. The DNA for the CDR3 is TGTGCCAGCAGTCCCCGGGACAGGGAATTTGGAAAACTGTTTTTT. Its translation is CASSPRDREFGKLFF.

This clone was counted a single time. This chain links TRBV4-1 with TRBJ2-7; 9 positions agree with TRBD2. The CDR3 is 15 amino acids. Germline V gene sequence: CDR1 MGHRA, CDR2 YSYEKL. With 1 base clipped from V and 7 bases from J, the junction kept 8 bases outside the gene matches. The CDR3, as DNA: TGCGCCAGCAGCCAAGTCATAGCGGGAGTCTGGGAGCAGTACTTC. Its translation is CASSQVIAGVWEQYF.

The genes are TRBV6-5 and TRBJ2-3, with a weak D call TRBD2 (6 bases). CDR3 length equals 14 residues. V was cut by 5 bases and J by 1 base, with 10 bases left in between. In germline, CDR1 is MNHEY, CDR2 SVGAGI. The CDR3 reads CASSTSRRTDTQYF. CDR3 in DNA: TGTGCCAGCAGTACTAGCCGACGCACAGATACGCAGTATTTT.

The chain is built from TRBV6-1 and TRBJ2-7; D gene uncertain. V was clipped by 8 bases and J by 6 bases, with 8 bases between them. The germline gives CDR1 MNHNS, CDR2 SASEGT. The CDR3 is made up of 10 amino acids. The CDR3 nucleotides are TGTGCCAGCGGTGGCCGCGAGCAGTACTTC. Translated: CASGGREQYF.